Each of the 15 T cell receptor beta chains below was sequenced from the same sample in a study of CD4 T cells in relation to SARS-CoV-2 and coronaviruses. The assay was immunoSEQ multiplex PCR, and TCRdb's table has in-frame clones only and misses some. The repertoire holds about 41,000 clones, with about 80% as singletons. Antigen specificity for these receptors is unknown. Source material: naive CD4+ T cells from PBMCs, cultured in vitro. Regarding subset: naive CD4+ T cells isolated by negative enrichment. The receptor source for this set is an adult with COVID-19.

This clone was picked up a small number of times. The chain combines TRBV11-3 with TRBJ2-5; D is possibly TRBD1 or TRBD2 (6 bases each). This CDR3 comprises 13 residues. Germline V CDR1 and CDR2: SGHNT, YENEEA. The V and J ends lost 5 bases and 5 bases respectively, with 12 bases between them. The CDR3 reads CASSAGHWETQYF. CDR3 in DNA: TGTGCCAGCAGCGCGGGACACTGGGAGACCCAGTACTTC.

This clone was recorded a few times. This sequence joins TRBV10-3 and TRBJ1-4; 10 bases are a match to TRBD1. The length of the CDR3 is 16 residues. The ends lost 10 bases at V and 0 bases at J; junction bases unmatched: 8. Germline V gene data show CDR1 as ENHRY and CDR2 as SYGVKD. CDR3 residues: CATQTGGGTTNEKLFF. In nucleotides, the CDR3 is TGTGCCACCCAGACAGGGGGCGGAACAACTAATGAAAAACTGTTTTTT.

The CDR3 reads CASTGQDNQPQHF. For the CDR3, the DNA is TGTGCCAGCACAGGACAGGACAATCAGCCCCAGCATTTT. The chain links TRBV18 to TRBJ1-5; the match to TRBD1 covers 7 bases. CDR3 length: 13 amino acids. Trimming cost V 8 bases and J 3 bases; bases outside gene matches: 4. CDR1 KGHSH and CDR2 LQKENI come from the germline V gene.

This clone was counted only a few times. This chain joins TRBV7-3 and TRBJ2-1; 7 bases map to TRBD2. This CDR3 comprises 16 residues. J gave up 5 bases and V 3 bases, and 10 bases lay outside the gene matches. Germline assignment: CDR1 SGHTA and CDR2 FQGTGA. The CDR3 reads CASSFGGRGLHNEQFF. For the CDR3, the DNA is TGTGCCAGCAGCTTTGGGGGGAGGGGTCTCCACAATGAGCAGTTCTTC.

The genes are TRBV15 and TRBJ2-3, with D unresolved. Trimming stripped 4 bases from V and 2 bases from J, with 4 bases between. Germline CDR1 and CDR2: LNHNV and YYDKDF (reference sequence). This CDR3 comprises 12 residues. The CDR3 sequence is CATSTTTDTQYF. CDR3 coding DNA: TGTGCCACCAGCACCACCACAGATACGCAGTATTTT.

This clone was seen a handful of times. The chain recombines TRBV18 with TRBJ1-1; 8 bases fit TRBD1. This CDR3 has 14 residues. The ends lost 3 bases at V and 5 bases at J; junction bases unmatched: 5. CDR1 is KGHSH and CDR2 is LQKENI in the germline V gene. CDR3 sequence (DNA): TGTGCCAGCTCACCCCAGGGGGCCGGGACTGAAGCTTTCTTT. This translates into CASSPQGAGTEAFF.

The chain links TRBV4-3 to TRBJ2-5; no firm D call. The germline CDR1 and CDR2 sequences are LGHNA and YSLEER. Between the trimmed V and J ends, which lost 0 bases and 5 bases, there was a span of 13 bases. The CDR3 is 15 residues long. The DNA of the CDR3 is TGCGCCAGCAGCCAAGATCGAAGGTTATGGGAGACCCAGTACTTC. Its translation is CASSQDRRLWETQYF.

The V and J genes are TRBV27 and TRBJ2-5; maybe TRBD2 (5 bases). The germline CDR1 and CDR2 sequences are MNHEY and SMNVEV (reference sequence). V lost 7 bases, J lost 2 bases, and 17 bases lay in between. CDR3 length: 15 amino acids. The CDR3: CASTPLAEQQETQYF. The CDR3 DNA follows: TGTGCCAGCACCCCGCTAGCAGAACAACAAGAGACCCAGTACTTC.

J is TRBJ2-3 and V is TRBV9, with TRBD2 identical over 11 bases. CDR1 is SGDLS, CDR2 YYNGEE, per germline. CDR3 length equals 15 residues. V was pared by 6 bases and J by 4 bases, with 7 bases of the junction left unmatched. The DNA for the CDR3 is TGTGCCAGCAACCAAATAGCGGGAGGGCCAGATACGCAGTATTTT. It is translated as CASNQIAGGPDTQYF.

The chain couples TRBV7-2 to TRBJ1-2; D call uncertain. Trimming removed 3 bases from V and 7 bases from J, with 18 bases in between. This CDR3 comprises 15 residues. Germline values: CDR1 SGHTA, CDR2 FQGNSA. CDR3 loop: CASSFWPRGRFGYTF. CDR3 nucleotide sequence: TGTGCCAGCAGCTTTTGGCCACGGGGTCGTTTTGGCTACACCTTC.

This clone was recorded a few times. Written as DNA, the CDR3 is TGTGCCAGCAGCTTCGGGGACAGTATCCACGAGCAGTACTTC. As protein: CASSFGDSIHEQYF. J is TRBJ2-7 and V is TRBV5-6, with TRBD1 matching 7 bases. V lost 2 bases, J lost 5 bases, and 7 bases stayed unmatched. The CDR3 sequence is 14 residues long. Looked up from germline, CDR1 is SGHDT and CDR2 is YYEEEE.

The rearrangement joins TRBV7-8 to TRBJ2-3, with D tentatively TRBD2 (5 bases). CDR1 and CDR2 (germline): SGHVS, FQNEAQ. The V and J ends lost 1 base and 2 bases respectively, with 13 bases between them. The CDR3 totals 16 residues. CDR3 region: CASSLGGWQNTDTQYF. In DNA form, the CDR3 reads TGTGCCAGCAGCTTAGGCGGGTGGCAGAACACAGATACGCAGTATTTT.

This clone was observed a few times. The chain recombines TRBV6-5 with TRBJ2-2; D is possibly TRBD1 (6 bases). The CDR3 has 15 residues. V was clipped by 6 bases and J by 5 bases, with 16 bases between them. Germline loops: CDR1 MNHEY, CDR2 SVGAGI. CDR3 nucleotides: TGTGCCAGCAGCCGGGACATCGGGTGGACCGGGGAGCTGTTTTTT. This translates into CASSRDIGWTGELFF.

This chain joins TRBV13 and TRBJ1-2; 9 bases match TRBD1. J gave up 8 bases and V 5 bases, and 9 bases lay outside the gene matches. The CDR3 length is 14 residues. From germline, CDR1 is PRHDT and CDR2 FYEKMQ (reference sequence). Here the CDR3 reads CASSERGTGYGYTF. DNA for the CDR3: TGTGCCAGCAGCGAGAGGGGGACAGGGTACGGCTACACCTTC.

CDR3 in amino acids: CASSMLPGTSSDTQYF. The CDR3 DNA sequence: TGTGCCAGCAGTATGCTACCCGGGACTAGCTCCGATACGCAGTATTTT. The chain is built from TRBV27 and TRBJ2-3; 9 positions agree with TRBD2. Germline assignment: CDR1 MNHEY and CDR2 SMNVEV (reference sequence). V lost 5 bases to trimming and J lost 6 bases; unmatched junction nucleotides: 12. The CDR3 has 16 residues.